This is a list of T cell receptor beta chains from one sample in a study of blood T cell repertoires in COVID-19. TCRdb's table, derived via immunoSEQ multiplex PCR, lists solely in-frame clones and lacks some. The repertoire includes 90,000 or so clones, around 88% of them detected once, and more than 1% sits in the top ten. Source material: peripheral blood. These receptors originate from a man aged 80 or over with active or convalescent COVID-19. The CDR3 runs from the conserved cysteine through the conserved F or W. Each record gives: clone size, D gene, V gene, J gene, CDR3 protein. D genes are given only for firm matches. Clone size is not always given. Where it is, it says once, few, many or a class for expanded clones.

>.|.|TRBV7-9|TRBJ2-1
CASSLGSSSYNEQFF
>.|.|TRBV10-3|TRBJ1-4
CAISEREGGEKLFF
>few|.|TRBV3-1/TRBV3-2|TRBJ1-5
CASSHLGDQPQHF
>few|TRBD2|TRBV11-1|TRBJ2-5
CASSLEGSGTQETQYF
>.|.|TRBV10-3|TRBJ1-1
CAISVARAAEAFF
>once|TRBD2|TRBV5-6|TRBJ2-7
CASSYGTRSYEQYF
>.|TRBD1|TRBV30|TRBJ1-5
CAWSPTGVGNQPQHF
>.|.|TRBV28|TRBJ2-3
CATHKSTDTQYF
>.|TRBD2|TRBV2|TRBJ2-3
CASREGLAGGTDTQYF
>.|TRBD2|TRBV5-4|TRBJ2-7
CASRLGLAGGYEQYF
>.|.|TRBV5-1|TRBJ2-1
CASSLLPGASYNEQFF
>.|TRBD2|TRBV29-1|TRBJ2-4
CSVTGGNKNIQYF
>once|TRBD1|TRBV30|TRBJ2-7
CAVEDRKYEQYF
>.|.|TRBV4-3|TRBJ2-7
CASSQGLVDYEQYF
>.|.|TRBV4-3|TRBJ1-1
CASSLGQGDWEAFF
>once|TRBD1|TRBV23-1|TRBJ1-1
CASSLHRGFYTEAFF
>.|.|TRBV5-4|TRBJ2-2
CASKSEGRSTGELFF
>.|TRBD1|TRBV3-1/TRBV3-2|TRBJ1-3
CASSQWTGPGNTIYF
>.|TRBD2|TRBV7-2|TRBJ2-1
CASSWGSGRVNNEQFF
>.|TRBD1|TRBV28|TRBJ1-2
CASSSGPGQDYGYTF
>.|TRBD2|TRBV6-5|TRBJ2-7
CASSPRLAGSYEQYF
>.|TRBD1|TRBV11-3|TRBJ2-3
CASSPGTGNTDTQYF
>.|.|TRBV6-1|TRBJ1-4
CASSERQVSNEKLFF
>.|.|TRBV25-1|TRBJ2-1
CASSDLGGTYNEQFF
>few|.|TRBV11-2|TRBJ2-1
CASSPSTYEQFF
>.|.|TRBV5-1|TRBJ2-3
CASSLGALGSTDTQYF
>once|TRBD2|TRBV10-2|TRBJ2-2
CASTRREGGELFF
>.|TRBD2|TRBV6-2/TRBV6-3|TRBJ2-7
CASSYLAGFSYEQYF
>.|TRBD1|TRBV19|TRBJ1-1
CASALGQGIPEAFF
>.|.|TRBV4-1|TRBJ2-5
CASSQQGSETQYF
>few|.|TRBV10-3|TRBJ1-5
CAISDGGASNQPQHF
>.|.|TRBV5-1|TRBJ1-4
CASSPNGGTNEKLFF
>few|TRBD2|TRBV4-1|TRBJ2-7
CASSQTSTSGTYEQYF
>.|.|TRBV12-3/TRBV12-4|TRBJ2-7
CASSLVGSYEQYF
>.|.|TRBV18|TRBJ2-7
CASSRVRDYEQYF
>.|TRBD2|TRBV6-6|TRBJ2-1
CASSSSSGSRNEQFF
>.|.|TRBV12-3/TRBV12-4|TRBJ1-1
CASSGSSAEAFF
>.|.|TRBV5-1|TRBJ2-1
CASSPRYREQFF
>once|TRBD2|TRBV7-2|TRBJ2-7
CASSSSGTSGRHEQYF
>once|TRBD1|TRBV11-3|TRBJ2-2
CASSDRRDRVRRGAVF
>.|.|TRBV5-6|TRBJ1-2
CASSLPGTHGYTF
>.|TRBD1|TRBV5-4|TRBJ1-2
CASSLVGTAPRGYTF
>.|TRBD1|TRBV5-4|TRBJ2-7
CASSRGQGYEQYF
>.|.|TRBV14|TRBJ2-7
CASSQTYEQYF
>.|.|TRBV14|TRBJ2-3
CASSLFSRRLGGDTQYF
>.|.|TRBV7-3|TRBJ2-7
CASSLGSTYEQYF
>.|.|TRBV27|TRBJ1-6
CASSSGQGGSPLHF
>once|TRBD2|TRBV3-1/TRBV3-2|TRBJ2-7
CASSQAGRRFYEQYF
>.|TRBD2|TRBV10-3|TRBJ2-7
CAISTGLAGASTYEQYF
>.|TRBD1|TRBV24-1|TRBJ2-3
CATRDGTGYTQYF
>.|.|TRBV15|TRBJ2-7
CATSRETTFYEQYF
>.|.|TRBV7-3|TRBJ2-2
CASSLTMADTGELFF
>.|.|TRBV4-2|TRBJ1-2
CASSHKRQAGYTF
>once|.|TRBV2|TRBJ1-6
CASSGFGGFTYNSPLHF
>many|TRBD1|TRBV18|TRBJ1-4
CASSPRGTAPVGKEKLFF
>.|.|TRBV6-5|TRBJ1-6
CASSTGYNSPLHF
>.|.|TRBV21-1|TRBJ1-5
CASSHLGREDQPQHF